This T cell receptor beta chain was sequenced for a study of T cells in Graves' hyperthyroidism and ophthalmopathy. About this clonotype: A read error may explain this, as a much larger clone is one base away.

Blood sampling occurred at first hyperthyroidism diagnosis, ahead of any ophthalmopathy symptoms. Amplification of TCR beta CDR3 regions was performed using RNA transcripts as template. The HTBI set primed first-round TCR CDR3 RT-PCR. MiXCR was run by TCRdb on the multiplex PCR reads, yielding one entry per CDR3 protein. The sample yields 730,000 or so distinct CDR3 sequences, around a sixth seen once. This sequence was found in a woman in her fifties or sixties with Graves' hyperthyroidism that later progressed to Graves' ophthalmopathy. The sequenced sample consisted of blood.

Written as DNA, the CDR3 is TGTGCCAGCAACCGCGGAGGGAGCAGGAATTCACCCCTCCACTTT. It specifies CASNRGGSRNSPLHF. The J gene is TRBJ1-6, the V gene TRBV27; D gene unclear. Deletions cut 7 bases from V and 7 bases from J, with 17 bases between. Per germline, CDR1 MNHEY and CDR2 SMNVEV (reference sequence). CDR3 size: 15 residues.